The present T cell receptor beta chain was sequenced within a study of blood T cell repertoires in COVID-19. Across the study: The cDNA or gDNA used as material had been derived from T cells, B-cell-depleted T cells, or PBMCs.

The V and J ends lost 3 bases and 10 bases respectively, with 18 bases between them. Looked up from germline, CDR1 is SGHRS and CDR2 is YFSETQ. The CDR3 consists of 14 residues. The protocol was immunoSEQ multiplex PCR, while the TCRdb copy is restricted to in-frame clones and leaves out a portion. Of 30,000 to 45,000 clones in the sample, just over 90% are singletons; the top ten hold 2% to 2.5%. Sequenced material: peripheral blood. The chain links TRBV5-1 to TRBJ2-3; a possible D gene is TRBD2 (6 bases). The clonotype originates from a man aged 45 to 65 with active COVID-19. CDR3 coding DNA: TGCGCCAGCAGCTCACCGGGACTTGGTGAGGCGCAGTATTTT. Protein: CASSSPGLGEAQYF.